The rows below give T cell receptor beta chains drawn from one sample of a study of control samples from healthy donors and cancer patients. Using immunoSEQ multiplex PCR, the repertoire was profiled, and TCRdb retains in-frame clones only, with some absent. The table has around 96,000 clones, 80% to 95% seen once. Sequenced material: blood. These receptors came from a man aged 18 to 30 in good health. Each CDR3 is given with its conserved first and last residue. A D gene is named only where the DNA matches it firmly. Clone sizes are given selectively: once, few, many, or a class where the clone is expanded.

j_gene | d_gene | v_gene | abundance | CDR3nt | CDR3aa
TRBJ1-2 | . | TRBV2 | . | TGTGCCAGGAGAAGGGTGGTATCGGGGGCTCAAGTCTATGGCTACACCTTC | CARRRVVSGAQVYGYTF
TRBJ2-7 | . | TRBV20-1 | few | TGCAGTGCTAGCGTCGAGCAGTACTTC | CSASVEQYF
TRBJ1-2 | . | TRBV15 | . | TGTGCCACCAGCTCCCCGCGGGGGGGATATGGCTACACCTTC | CATSSPRGGYGYTF
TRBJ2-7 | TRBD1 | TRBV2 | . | TGTGCCAGCAGTGAAGGAGGGGACAGGGTCTACGAGCAGTACTTC | CASSEGGDRVYEQYF
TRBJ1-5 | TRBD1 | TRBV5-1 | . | TGCGCCAGCAGCCAGGGGGGGGACAATCAGCCCCAGCATTTT | CASSQGGDNQPQHF
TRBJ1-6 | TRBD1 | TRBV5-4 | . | TGTGCCAGCAGCCCGGGACAGAGCTCACCCCTCCACTTT | CASSPGQSSPLHF
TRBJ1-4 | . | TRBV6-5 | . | TGTGCCAGCAGGCGCGGGGGGGTAAATGAAAAACTGTTTTTT | CASRRGGVNEKLFF
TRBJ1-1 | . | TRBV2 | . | TGTGCCAGCGGACGGTCGAACACTGAAGCTTTCTTT | CASGRSNTEAFF
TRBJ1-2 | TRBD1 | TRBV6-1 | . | TGTGCCAGCACTGAAACGGGACAGGGGTTGGGTCTCGATGGCTACACCTTC | CASTETGQGLGLDGYTF
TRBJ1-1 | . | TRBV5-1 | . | TGCGCCAGCAGCCCCCGTTCGGGAACTGAAGCTTTCTTT | CASSPRSGTEAFF
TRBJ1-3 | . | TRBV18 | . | TGTGCCAGCTCACCTCGGGAGAACACCATATATTTT | CASSPRENTIYF
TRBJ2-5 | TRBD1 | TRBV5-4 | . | TGTGCCAGCAGCCATCCGGGACAGGGTACAGAGACCCAGTACTTC | CASSHPGQGTETQYF
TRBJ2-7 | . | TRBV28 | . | TGTGCCAGCAGTCCCCGCTCCTACGAGCAGTACTTC | CASSPRSYEQYF
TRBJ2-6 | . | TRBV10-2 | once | TGCGCCAGCAGTCTCCAGGGCTCTGGGGCCAACGTCCTGACTTTC | CASSLQGSGANVLTF
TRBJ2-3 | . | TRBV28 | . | TGTGCCAGCAGTCTCATTAATACGCAGTATTTT | CASSLINTQYF
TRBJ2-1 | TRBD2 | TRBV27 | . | TGTGCCAGCAGGCCTCCTAGCGGGAGGGATATCAGCTCCTACAATGAGCAGTTCTTC | CASRPPSGRDISSYNEQFF
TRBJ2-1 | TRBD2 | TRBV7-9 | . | TGTGCCAGCAGTTCCCAGACTAGCGGGGGTCTGGACGAGCAGTTCTTC | CASSSQTSGGLDEQFF
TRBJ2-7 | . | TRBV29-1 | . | TGCAGCGCTGGTCCGGACCAATACTCCTACGAGCAGTACTTC | CSAGPDQYSYEQYF
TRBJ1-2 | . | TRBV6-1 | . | TGTGCCAGCAGTGATGCTAACTATGGCTACACCTTC | CASSDANYGYTF
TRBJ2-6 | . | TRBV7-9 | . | TGTGCCAGCAGCTTGGTCGCTGGCACTGGGGCCAACGTCCTGACTTTC | CASSLVAGTGANVLTF
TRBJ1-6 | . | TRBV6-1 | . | TGTGCCAGCAGTGAAGACGAGAAATCACCCCTCCACTTT | CASSEDEKSPLHF
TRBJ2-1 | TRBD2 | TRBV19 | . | TGTGCCAGTAGTAAAGAACTAGCGGGAACAATAAATGAGCAGTTCTTC | CASSKELAGTINEQFF
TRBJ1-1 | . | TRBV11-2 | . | TGTGCCAGCAGCGGACGGACGAACACTGAAGCTTTCTTT | CASSGRTNTEAFF
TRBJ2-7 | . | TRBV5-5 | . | TGTGCCAGCAGCTTGGCACCAAAAGTAGAGCAGTACTTC | CASSLAPKVEQYF
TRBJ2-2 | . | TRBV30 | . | TGTGCCTGGAGTGTTCAGGGCCACCGGGAGCTGTTTTTT | CAWSVQGHRELFF
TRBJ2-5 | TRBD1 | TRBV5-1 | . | TGCGCCAGCAGCCCTGGACAGGGAGAGACCCAGTACTTC | CASSPGQGETQYF
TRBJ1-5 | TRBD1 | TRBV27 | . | TGTGCCAGCAGTTCCTCCCCAGGACAGGGTAGTCAGCCCCAGCATTTT | CASSSSPGQGSQPQHF
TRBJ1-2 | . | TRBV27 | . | TGTGCCAGCAGTTTAGCGGCCAGGGGAAACTATGGCTACACCTTC | CASSLAARGNYGYTF
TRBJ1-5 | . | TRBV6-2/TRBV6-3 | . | TGTGCCAGCAGTCCCCTGCTGAAGAGCAATCAGCCCCAGCATTTT | CASSPLLKSNQPQHF
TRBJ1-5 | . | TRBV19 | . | TGTGCCAGTAGTATAGATCTGGCCAGGACTAGCAATCAGCCCCAGCATTTT | CASSIDLARTSNQPQHF